This TCR beta chain was retrieved from a study of T cells in Graves' hyperthyroidism and ophthalmopathy. Whole-study findings and limits: A 13 V-J signature model discriminated ophthalmopathy versus stable hyperthyroidism.

The sample holds many counts of this clonotype. Its antigen is not known. This CDR3 region has 15 residues. Germline assignment: CDR1 MDHEN and CDR2 SYDVKM. J was trimmed by 3 bases and V by 4 bases; bases with no gene match: 6. There were TCR beta CDR3 regions amplified from RNA transcripts. HTBI primers were employed in a first-round RT-PCR of the TCR CDR3. One entry per CDR3 protein results from TCRdb running MiXCR on the multiplex PCR reads. The repertoire holds 500,000 to 800,000 distinct CDR3 sequences, with around 13% as singletons. Orbital computed tomography and thyroid ultrasound, together with serum TRAb and thyroxine and clinical symptoms, were used for diagnoses.

The receptor was derived from a woman between 50 and 59 years old with Graves' ophthalmopathy. J is TRBJ2-3 and V is TRBV28; 8 bases align to TRBD1. Sequences were obtained from blood. Here the CDR3 DNA reads TGTGCCAGCAGTTCTGGACAGGGATGGACAGATACGCAGTATTTT. Translating gives CASSSGQGWTDTQYF.